Included here is one TCR beta chain sequence, with context. Per the original methods: Amplifying reference gene primers gave estimates of nucleated cell counts. The protocol was immunoSEQ multiplex PCR, while the TCRdb copy is restricted to in-frame clones and leaves out a portion. V, J and clone size were drawn from that table, and D and trimming were deduced from the DNA. This table holds 130,000 to 150,000 clones, 70% to 85% found once. These data come from a study of blood T cell repertoires in COVID-19. Study overall: Sources were T cells, B-cell-depleted T cells, or PBMCs; the material itself was cDNA or gDNA.

The CDR3 runs to 16 residues. Germline lookup yields CDR1 SGHTA and CDR2 FQGNSA. Trimming took off 1 base at V and 4 bases at J, with 14 bases between the two ends. The sample was peripheral blood. This TCR came from a woman between 45 and 60 years old in a cohort sampled during active or convalescent COVID-19. The rearrangement links TRBV7-2 to TRBJ1-3; D not resolved. CDR3 sequence (DNA): TGTGCCAGCAGCTTAGTGTTCGGGTTACGGGGAAACACCATATATTTT. Encoded protein: CASSLVFGLRGNTIYF.